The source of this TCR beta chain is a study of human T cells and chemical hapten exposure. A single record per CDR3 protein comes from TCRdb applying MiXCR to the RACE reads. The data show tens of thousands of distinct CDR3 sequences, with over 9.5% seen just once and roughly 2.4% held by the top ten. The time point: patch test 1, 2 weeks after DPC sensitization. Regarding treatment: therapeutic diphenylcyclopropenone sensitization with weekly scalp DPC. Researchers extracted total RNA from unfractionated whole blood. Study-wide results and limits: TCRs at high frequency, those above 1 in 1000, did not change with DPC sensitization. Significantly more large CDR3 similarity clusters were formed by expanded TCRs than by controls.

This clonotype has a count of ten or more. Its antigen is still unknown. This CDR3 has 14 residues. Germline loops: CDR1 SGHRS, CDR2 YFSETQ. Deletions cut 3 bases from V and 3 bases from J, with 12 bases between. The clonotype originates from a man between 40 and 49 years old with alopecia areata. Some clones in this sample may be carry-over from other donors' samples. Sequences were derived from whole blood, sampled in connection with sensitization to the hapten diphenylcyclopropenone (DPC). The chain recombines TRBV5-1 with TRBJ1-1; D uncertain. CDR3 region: CASSSENRDTEAFF. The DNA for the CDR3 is TGCGCCAGCAGCTCAGAAAACCGGGACACTGAAGCTTTCTTT.